Below, 20 T cell receptor beta chains from the same sample are listed, as sequenced in a study of T-cell memory formation after mild COVID-19. TCRdb independently ran MiXCR on the 5' RACE reads; one entry per CDR3 protein. Of roughly 350,000 distinct CDR3 sequences listed, roughly 13% are singletons. Material: PBMCs or a T cell subset sorted from them (not recorded which). Source of these receptors: a man in his late teens or twenties who had mild COVID-19 (a few samples of this study predate the infection). Cell type and time point are not known.

The chain has TRBV4-3 and TRBJ1-2, with 12 positions matching TRBD1. Trimming cost V 0 bases and J 7 bases; bases outside gene matches: 9. Germline CDR1 LGHNA, CDR2 YSLEER. This CDR3 is 17 amino acids long. CDR3 protein: CASSQDAAGQGASGYTF. Written as DNA, the CDR3 is TGCGCCAGCAGCCAAGATGCCGCGGGACAGGGGGCGAGTGGCTACACCTTC.

This clonotype was seen a few times. J is TRBJ1-6 and V is TRBV2, with D possibly being TRBD1 (5 bases). This CDR3 region has 15 residues. In germline, CDR1 is SNHLY, CDR2 FYNNEI. The V and J ends lost 0 bases and 9 bases respectively, with 12 bases between them. The DNA of the CDR3 is TGTGCCAGCAGTGAAGCGGGGTCCGGGGGTTCACCCCTCCACTTT. Translating gives CASSEAGSGGSPLHF.

The chain links TRBV6-5 to TRBJ2-6; a weak D match, TRBD2 (6 bases). The CDR3 totals 15 residues. Germline V gives CDR1 MNHEY, CDR2 SVGAGI. Trimming left V 6 bases short and J 4 bases short, with 13 bases between. In DNA form, the CDR3 reads TGTGCCAGCAGCTGGGGGGTAGCGGGGGCCAACGTCCTGACTTTC. Protein sequence: CASSWGVAGANVLTF.

The J gene is TRBJ2-7, the V gene TRBV5-5; D not resolved. V lost 0 bases to trimming and J lost 1 base, with 8 bases between them. This CDR3 region has 14 residues. CDR1 and CDR2 (germline): SGHKS, YYEKEE (reference sequence). The DNA for the CDR3 is TGTGCCAGCAGCTTGGGAGTAGGGTCCTACGAGCAGTACTTC. Its translation: CASSLGVGSYEQYF.

In its sample, this clonotype was seen a few times. The J gene is TRBJ2-1, the V gene TRBV15; D is unclear. The CDR3 loop spans 17 amino acids. Deletions cut 4 bases from V and 6 bases from J, with 22 bases between. Per the germline V gene, CDR1 is LNHNV and CDR2 is YYDKDF (reference sequence). DNA of the CDR3: TGTGCCACCAGCATAATCTACTCCAGGTTAGGGCCCAATGAGCAGTTCTTC. Its translation is CATSIIYSRLGPNEQFF.

This clonotype appeared a single time. This chain uses TRBV27 with TRBJ2-7, with 7 positions matching TRBD1. CDR3 size: 14 residues. V dropped 6 bases and J dropped 0; count of bases not matched to a gene: 5. CDR1 is MNHEY and CDR2 is SMNVEV in the germline V gene (reference sequence). CDR3 protein: CASRLRDSSYEQYV. The CDR3 nucleotides read TGTGCCAGCAGACTAAGGGACAGCTCCTACGAGCAGTACGTC.

This chain joins TRBV9 and TRBJ1-5; 9 bases align to TRBD1. After removal of 3 bases from V and 7 bases from J, the junction contained 5 bases not matched to a gene. The CDR3 has 14 residues. From germline, CDR1 is SGDLS and CDR2 YYNGEE. CDR3 in DNA: TGTGCCAGCAGCGGTGGGACAGGGAGACAGCCCCAGCATTTT. Encoded protein: CASSGGTGRQPQHF.

V gene TRBV7-2 combines with J gene TRBJ2-4; 12 nucleotides align to TRBD2. Per the germline V gene, CDR1 is SGHTA and CDR2 is FQGNSA. CDR3 length equals 14 residues. Germline trimming cut 6 bases from V and 7 bases from J; bases unmatched to any gene: 4. CDR3 residues: CASREGTSGNIQYF. Written as DNA, the CDR3 is TGTGCCAGCAGGGAAGGGACTAGCGGGAACATTCAGTACTTC.

This clonotype was seen more than once but under ten times. The chain links TRBV7-9 to TRBJ2-1; 9 positions agree with TRBD2. Germline values: CDR1 SEHNR, CDR2 FQNEAQ (reference sequence). V shed 3 bases, J shed 7 bases, and the junction held 10 bases outside the gene matches. The CDR3 covers 16 residues. CDR3 residues: CASSFYRLAGSNEQFF. Here the CDR3 DNA reads TGTGCCAGCAGCTTTTATCGGCTAGCGGGGAGTAATGAGCAGTTCTTC.

This clonotype was picked up a small number of times. The rearrangement joins TRBV20-1 to TRBJ2-7; 7 positions agree with TRBD1. The CDR3 consists of 13 residues. The germline CDR1 and CDR2 sequences are DFQATT and SNEGSKA (reference sequence). V was pared by 5 bases and J by 7 bases, with 11 bases of the junction left unmatched. CDR3 sequence: CSAAPGGWYEQYF. DNA of the CDR3: TGCAGTGCTGCCCCAGGGGGATGGTATGAGCAGTACTTC.

The chain links TRBV4-3 to TRBJ1-6; 7 bases align to TRBD1. J gave up 0 bases and V 0 bases, and 11 bases lay outside the gene matches. This CDR3 is built from 20 residues. The germline V gene has CDR1 LGHNA and CDR2 YSLEER. The CDR3: CASSQDRGFRDSSYNSPLHF. The DNA of the CDR3 is TGCGCCAGCAGCCAAGATCGCGGCTTTAGGGACAGCTCCTATAATTCACCCCTCCACTTT.

The sample holds a few counts of this clonotype. V is TRBV10-3 and J is TRBJ1-5; no clear D gene. The germline CDR1 and CDR2 sequences are ENHRY and SYGVKD. The V end lost 6 bases, the J end lost 4 bases, and 19 bases lay between the germline ends. This CDR3 spans 16 amino acids. The CDR3 spells CAIRDSDGGQNQPQHF. As DNA, the CDR3 is TGTGCCATCAGGGACTCGGACGGAGGGCAAAATCAGCCCCAGCATTTT.

In its sample, this clonotype was seen a few times. V is TRBV7-2 and J is TRBJ2-3; D possibly matches TRBD1 or TRBD2 (5 bases each). The V gene lost 5 bases and the J gene lost 4 bases, with 16 bases spanning the gap. The CDR3 loop spans 15 amino acids. Germline assignment: CDR1 SGHTA and CDR2 FQGNSA. The chain's CDR3 is CASSRNPGAADTQYF. CDR3 coding DNA: TGTGCCAGCAGCCGAAACCCCGGGGCGGCAGATACGCAGTATTTT. Complete variable domain (other parts from reference TRBV7-2 and TRBJ2-3): GAGVSQSPSNKVTEKGKDVELRCDPISGHTALYWYRQSLGQGLEFLIYFQGNSAPDKSGLPSDRFSAERTGGSVSTLTIQRTQQEDSAVYLCASSRNPGAADTQYFGPGTRLTVL.

This clonotype came up a few times. The chain recombines TRBV3-1 with TRBJ2-1, with 11 bases that match TRBD2. Looked up from germline, CDR1 is LGHDT and CDR2 is YNNKEL (reference sequence). J was trimmed by 7 bases and V by 1 base; bases with no gene match: 12. The CDR3 runs to 18 residues. This chain's CDR3 is CASSQGVLAGVLRNEQFF. CDR3 nucleotide sequence: TGTGCCAGCAGCCAAGGGGTACTAGCGGGGGTTCTGCGGAATGAGCAGTTCTTC.

This clonotype was observed a handful of times. This sequence joins TRBV4-1 and TRBJ1-6, with a possible D match to TRBD1 (6 bases). The germline V gene encodes CDR1 MGHRA and CDR2 YSYEKL. CDR3 length equals 13 residues. Between the trimmed V and J ends, which lost 4 bases and 7 bases, there was a span of 8 bases. The CDR3 loop reads CASSLGQNSPLHF. CDR3 DNA sequence: TGCGCCAGCAGCCTAGGACAGAATTCACCCCTCCACTTT.

CDR3 protein: CSASDLTEAFF. For the CDR3, the DNA is TGCAGTGCTAGCGACCTCACTGAAGCTTTCTTT. This sequence joins TRBV20-1 and TRBJ1-1; D remains ambiguous. Trimming cost V 3 bases and J 4 bases, with 6 bases left between them. The germline gives CDR1 DFQATT, CDR2 SNEGSKA (reference sequence). The CDR3 extends over 11 amino acids.

V gene TRBV6-5 combines with J gene TRBJ2-6, with no clear D. Germline-derived CDR1 and CDR2 are MNHEY and SVGAGI. This CDR3 contains 14 residues. Trimming removed 7 bases from V and 4 bases from J, with 11 bases in between. The DNA for the CDR3 is TGTGCCAGCACCCCCTACGTGGGGGCCAACGTCCTGACTTTC. This translates into CASTPYVGANVLTF.

The rearrangement links TRBV5-1 to TRBJ2-3; weak D call: TRBD2 (5 bases). CDR3 length equals 14 residues. Germline loops: CDR1 SGHRS, CDR2 YFSETQ. V was pared by 4 bases and J by 5 bases, with 14 bases between. CDR3 nucleotide sequence: TGCGCCAGCAGCGTCGTCGGGGTGGGAGATACGCAGTATTTT. This sequence encodes CASSVVGVGDTQYF.

The chain has TRBV9 and TRBJ1-6, with TRBD1 matching over 10 bases. This CDR3 spans 14 amino acids. CDR1 SGDLS and CDR2 YYNGEE come from the germline V gene. After removal of 2 bases from V and 9 bases from J, the junction contained 2 bases not matched to a gene. The DNA for the CDR3 is TGTGCCAGCAGCGTGGGGACAGGGGTTTCACCCCTCCACTTT. Amino acid sequence: CASSVGTGVSPLHF.

This clonotype has a handful of counts. The V and J genes are TRBV6-2 or TRBV6-3 and TRBJ2-2; 8 bases align to TRBD1. The trim removed 5 bases at V and 5 bases at J, leaving 4 bases unmatched. This CDR3 region has 14 residues. Germline lookup yields CDR1 MNHEY and CDR2 SVGEGT. CDR3 protein: CASSLNRGTGELFF. CDR3 sequence (DNA): TGTGCCAGCAGTCTCAACAGGGGGACCGGGGAGCTGTTTTTT.